The T cell receptor beta chain under discussion was sequenced for a study of Tregs in tolerant kidney transplant recipients. Whole-study results and caveats: Biological reproducibility was not directly addressed, but technical replication error appeared minimal. The most relevant donor-specific Treg TCRbeta repertoire apparently came from expansion with activated donor B cells.

This clone was detected a few times. The antigen is not known. Clones were read by immunoSEQ multiplex PCR, and TCRdb kept only the in-frame ones, dropping some. The sample lists approximately 100,000 clones; more than 85% were seen once. The germline V and J ends were trimmed by 2 bases and 0 bases, with 14 bases remaining between them. The CDR3 sequence is 17 residues long. CDR1 KGHSH and CDR2 LQKENI come from the germline V gene. CD4+CD25+CD127- Tregs, CD4+CD25- non-Tregs, CD4 and CD8 cells were sorted. The V and J genes are TRBV18 and TRBJ1-5; unclear D gene. The specimen comprised CD4+ T cells from blood, sampled before the transplant. The receptor comes from a human donor who received a combined kidney and bone marrow transplant. The CDR3 DNA sequence: TGTGCCAGCTCACCATCGAGGTCCGGGAATAGCAATCAGCCCCAGCATTTT. Residues: CASSPSRSGNSNQPQHF.